These T cell receptor beta chains were read from a single sample in a study of spatial heterogeneity in lung cancer. TCRdb ran MiXCR on the 5' RACE reads and lists one entry per CDR3 protein. This table has under 80,000 distinct CDR3 sequences, roughly 6.6% appearing once. Here the sequenced sample was PBMCs, taken at surgery. These receptors were obtained from a female donor with early-stage non-small cell lung cancer. The CDR3 runs from the conserved cysteine through the conserved F or W. D genes are given only for firm matches.

CDR3	D	V
CASSHPTRQAGQTQYF	-	TRBV5-1
CASSRQGRTNEKLFF	-	TRBV27
CSVEVLGVDTQYF	-	TRBV29-1
CSARMGGRAYGYTF	-	TRBV20-1
CSAAPPTGGTEAFF	TRBD1	TRBV20-1
CASSDVGGGYTGELFF	TRBD1	TRBV2
CASSLDGDTNYGYTF	-	TRBV5-1
CASSPGRSREKLFF	-	TRBV6-5
CASSLLDPSTDTQYF	-	TRBV12-3/TRBV12-4
CASTISGRAGEQYF	TRBD2	TRBV5-1
CAWIPSGFRTDTQYF	-	TRBV30
CASSLGPRQLLDEAFF	-	TRBV7-9
CASLSDRAGNTIYF	TRBD1	TRBV18
CASSLRESYNEQFF	TRBD2	TRBV12-3/TRBV12-4
CASSMGGSVTEAFF	-	TRBV7-2
CASSQEDTRQYF	-	TRBV19
CASSATGGSDTQYF	TRBD1	TRBV28
CASSPQQGMGYTF	TRBD1	TRBV2
CASSPLSEQFF	-	TRBV12-3/TRBV12-4
CASSLSTGRNQPQHF	-	TRBV27
CSAQTGGSSPLHF	-	TRBV29-1
CASSSGLAGGDEQFF	TRBD2	TRBV5-1
CASSLGTDYGYTF	TRBD1	TRBV28
CASSAGTAPGNEQFF	-	TRBV9
CASSTYRHPEAFF	-	TRBV19
CSARVDRPQETQYF	-	TRBV20-1
CASSLGQNYSPLHF	-	TRBV5-1
CSASSGLSGANVLTF	-	TRBV29-1
CASSPGGGAGELFF	-	TRBV5-1
CASSPGWGLQETQYF	-	TRBV7-6
CASSPWGGPNQPQHF	-	TRBV5-1
CASSPPGAGGNGYTF	-	TRBV18
CAISGGTGQGNQPQHF	TRBD1	TRBV10-3
CASSSGTHKYF	-	TRBV12-3/TRBV12-4
CASSEQGLTAQETQYF	TRBD2	TRBV9
CASSLAVQANTGELFF	-	TRBV7-6
CASSWGTGESTDTQYF	TRBD1	TRBV11-3
CASSPVASEGQETQYF	-	TRBV5-6
CASSFLAAYNEQFF	-	TRBV12-3/TRBV12-4
CASSPGGLTANEKLFF	-	TRBV3-1
CASSLDTGGATDTQYF	TRBD2	TRBV5-4
CASSLWLGSSGTDTQYF	-	TRBV27
CASRVRANLGETQYF	-	TRBV19
CASSLDGTSGEREQFF	TRBD2	TRBV7-2
CASSLAPRTGVSYEQYF	TRBD1	TRBV11-3
CSAGQGASHYGYTF	TRBD1	TRBV20-1
CSVVGRRYEQYF	-	TRBV29-1
CASSLLPQGPSYNEQFF	-	TRBV6-1
CAISESRGSYNEQFF	-	TRBV10-3
CASSQAPYSGANVLTF	-	TRBV4-1
CASSRGRSYNEQFF	-	TRBV28
CASSLGATNEKLFF	-	TRBV28
CASSLGGWETQYF	-	TRBV11-2
CAITLGQEVTGELFF	TRBD1	TRBV10-3
CASSITSGGPQETQYF	TRBD2	TRBV6-1
CSAGAGTLFTEAFF	-	TRBV20-1
CATGQRGNQPQHF	TRBD1	TRBV6-2/TRBV6-3
CASSFTRARSKAFF	-	TRBV28
CASTPLQRAYGYTF	-	TRBV6-5
CASSLGPSGRTTSYEQYF	TRBD2	TRBV7-2